This passage covers 4 T cell receptor beta chains from one sample sequenced in a study of sequential checkpoint blockade in melanoma. Method: immunoSEQ multiplex PCR; TCRdb's copy keeps in-frame clones and lacks some. The data hold tens of thousands of clones, with roughly a third observed a single time. The treatment is: randomized to nivolumab then ipilimumab (arm A) or the reverse (arm B). The material was tumor tissue (inferred from file names), obtained from a patient given nivolumab and ipilimumab in sequence. All receptors derive from a human donor with melanoma.

This chain links TRBV6-8 with TRBJ2-2; D could derive from TRBD1 or TRBD2 (5 bases each). Trimming removed 6 bases at V and 4 bases at J, with 18 bases between. The germline V gene encodes CDR1 MNHGY and CDR2 SAAAGT. CDR3 length equals 16 residues. The CDR3 is CASSRDRPGGTGELFF. CDR3 bases: TGTGCCAGCAGCAGGGACCGACCAGGTGGCACCGGGGAGCTGTTTTTT.

This clone was observed a handful of times. V and J are TRBV11-3 and TRBJ1-2; possible D gene TRBD1, 5 bases. V gave up 5 bases and J gave up 8 bases, with 30 bases separating them. Germline assignment: CDR1 SGHNT and CDR2 YENEEA. This CDR3 spans 18 amino acids. In nucleotides, the CDR3 is TGTGCCAGCAGCCCCAGAGTGGCAGGGAGCAATCTAACTATGGGCTACACCTTC. Its translation: CASSPRVAGSNLTMGYTF.

This clone came up a few times. CDR3 coding DNA: TGTGCCAGCAGGACTCCTCTTAGCACAGATACGCAGTATTTT. Amino acid sequence: CASRTPLSTDTQYF. This chain connects TRBV6-8 to TRBJ2-3; no firm D call. Germline V gene lookup returns CDR1 MNHGY and CDR2 SAAAGT. The length of the CDR3 is 14 residues. Trimming took off 6 bases at V and 0 bases at J, with 10 bases between the two ends.

The V gene is TRBV6-8, the J gene TRBJ2-1, with TRBD2 identical over 12 bases. From germline, CDR1 is MNHGY and CDR2 SAAAGT. This CDR3 contains 15 residues. Germline trimming cut 10 bases from V and 3 bases from J; bases unmatched to any gene: 7. The DNA of the CDR3 is TGTGCCATCAGCGAACTAGCGGGAGGCTACAATGAGCAGTTCTTC. Its protein is CAISELAGGYNEQFF.